This T cell receptor (beta chain) originates from a study of blood T cell repertoires in COVID-19 (dated by TCRdb to 2019 to 2021). General notes on the study: Collaborator samples came from the United States, Italy and Spain and covered acute and convalescent phases of COVID-19. Deeply sampled blood TCRbeta repertoires from subjects exposed to, actively infected with, or recovered from COVID-19 were included in the dataset. The material from the prospective study consisted of cDNA or gDNA derived from T cells, B-cell-depleted T cells, or PBMCs. Sample metadata almost always included a de-identified subject ID, COVID-19 status, age in years and sex. Samples were obtained from the ongoing ImmuneRACE study (first 160 participants) and from about 1,300 subjects provided by 6 global collaborators. The repertoires were made available in a free public database intended to serve as a resource for research on the immune response to SARS-CoV-2. Where available, HLA class I and class II types were obtained from metadata supplied by the sample provider rather than from assay-based typing. What the work shows at the level of the full study, not this receptor alone: Clinical and demographic metadata were provided uncurated, with the amount varying by source and participant.

Comments on this clone: There is no known antigen for this receptor. Base qualities are missing; no much larger clone stands one base away.

Participants in the prospective study were enrolled through a virtual design, were aged about 18 to 90 years, and lived in 24 United States geographic areas. In the prospective study, cohorts were assigned on the basis of participant-reported clinical history obtained from a screening survey and a study questionnaire. For ImmuneRACE Cohort 3, a participant was defined as recovered based on two consecutive negative NP/OP PCR tests, clearance by a healthcare professional, or resolution of symptoms. Mobile phlebotomists in the prospective study collected whole blood, serum and a nasopharyngeal or oropharyngeal swab from every participant. Prospective study participants could optionally give additional blood draws and questionnaires over an approximately two-month period. Before DNA extraction, blood samples from the prospective study were shipped at room temperature or frozen. V was cut back by 0 bases and J by 2 bases, leaving a gap of 11 bases between them. CDR1 and CDR2, per the germline V gene, are SGHRS and YFSETQ. The CDR3 has 16 amino acids, counting the end cysteine and phenylalanine. Only the CDR3 portion is preserved as DNA: 48 bases, with reading frame beginning at the first base.

The immunoSEQ Assay, a bias-controlled multiplex PCR, was used to amplify TCRbeta CDR3 regions from genomic DNA. For the original study's pipeline: Within the assay, amplification of reference gene primers was used to estimate how many nucleated cells each sample contained. Sequence reads were collapsed and filtered to measure the absolute abundance of every unique TCRbeta CDR3 rearrangement. For each sample, productive Simpson clonality was calculated as the square root of Simpson's diversity index over productive rearrangements. The table was pulled from immuneACCESS by TCRdb, which kept in-frame rearrangements only. Such tables lose some clones; where checked, under half of the loss comes from unresolved V genes, and the rest has no known cause. The D gene and trimming were derived from the DNA, and the V and J assignments and clone size from that table. This sample comprises about 320,000 clones, 65% to 90% of them detected only once. Together, the top ten hold more than 9% of the sample.

The chain is encoded by TRBV5-1 joined to TRBJ2-2; TRBD1 might be the D gene, on 5 matching bases. The clonotype was recovered from a woman aged 18-29 years who had recovered from COVID-19. The source material was PBMCs or T cells enriched from blood (not recorded which). The bases read TGCGCCAGCAGCTTGGCCCGCGACAGAAACACCGGGGAGCTGTTTTTT. Its amino acids are CASSLARDRNTGELFF.